The 15 T cell receptor beta chains reported below all come from one sample, sequenced in a study of blood T cell repertoires in COVID-19. Assay: immunoSEQ multiplex PCR; the TCRdb copy retains only in-frame clones and omits some. The sample consists of about 95,000 clones, roughly 90% of them appearing once. Sequencing was done on a sample of peripheral blood. These receptors were obtained from a man aged 60 to 69 with COVID-19, enrolled during active disease.

V and J are TRBV3-1 (or the pseudogene TRBV3-2) and TRBJ1-2; TRBD1 aligns across 7 bases. The trim removed 8 bases at V and 6 bases at J, leaving 6 bases unmatched. Germline V lookup: CDR1 LGHDT, CDR2 YNNKEL (reference sequence). The CDR3 runs to 12 residues. This CDR3 is CASWGTGDGYTF. Here the CDR3 DNA reads TGTGCCAGCTGGGGAACAGGGGATGGCTACACCTTC.

The chain recombines TRBV5-1 with TRBJ2-4; 8 bases are a match to TRBD1. From germline, CDR1 is SGHRS and CDR2 YFSETQ. Unmatched junction bases numbered 5, after V lost 3 bases and J lost 6 bases. This CDR3 region has 14 residues. The CDR3 here is CASSSRQGANIQYF. The CDR3, as DNA: TGCGCCAGCAGCTCCCGCCAGGGGGCAAACATTCAGTACTTC.

Only one count was recorded for this clone. The rearrangement links TRBV18 to TRBJ2-3; D unresolved. The CDR3 is 15 residues long. Germline V gene sequence: CDR1 KGHSH, CDR2 LQKENI. V dropped 2 bases and J dropped 0 bases, with 9 bases sitting between them. Written as DNA, the CDR3 is TGTGCCAGCTCACCATGGGCAGCTAGCACAGATACGCAGTATTTT. This translates into CASSPWAASTDTQYF. The full variable domain, with the rest looked up from reference TRBV18 and TRBJ2-3, is NAGVMQNPRHLVRRRGQEARLRCSPMKGHSHVYWYRQLPEEGLKFMVYLQKENIIDESGMPKERFSAEFPKEGPSILRIQQVVRGDSAAYFCASSPWAASTDTQYFGPGTRLTVL.

The V call is TRBV2, the J call TRBJ1-5; 7 bases fit TRBD1. The junction had 8 bases not matched to a gene; V was cut back by 5 bases and J by 1 base. The CDR3 has 16 residues. Germline V gene lookup returns CDR1 SNHLY and CDR2 FYNNEI. CDR3 protein: CASSLFLTGSNQPQHF. In nucleotides, the CDR3 is TGTGCCAGCAGTCTGTTCCTGACAGGGAGCAATCAGCCCCAGCATTTT.

This chain connects TRBV3-1 (or the pseudogene TRBV3-2) to TRBJ2-1; no definite D call. Germline values: CDR1 LGHDT, CDR2 YNNKEL (reference sequence). The germline V and J ends were trimmed by 3 bases and 0 bases, with 6 bases remaining between them. The CDR3 spans 14 residues. The CDR3 coding sequence is TGTGCCAGCAGCCAGGAGAGCTCCTACAATGAGCAGTTCTTC. It codes for CASSQESSYNEQFF.

This chain connects TRBV27 to TRBJ1-4; maybe TRBD1 (6 bases). The CDR3 is 15 residues long. Germline V gene sequence: CDR1 MNHEY, CDR2 SMNVEV (reference sequence). Trimming cost V 5 bases and J 11 bases, with 21 bases left between them. The CDR3 nucleotides read TGTGCCAGCAGTCCCGCAGGGGTCCTCGCTCGGAAACTGTTTTTT. Residues: CASSPAGVLARKLFF. Supplemented by reference TRBV27 and TRBJ1-4, the full variable domain reads EAQVTQNPRYLITVTGKKLTVTCSQNMNHEYMSWYRQDPGLGLRQIYYSMNVEVTDKGDVPEGYKVSRKEKRNFPLILESPSPNQTSLYFCASSPAGVLARKLFFGSGTQLSVL.

The chain has TRBV7-9 and TRBJ2-1; D is uncertain. The CDR3 runs 12 residues. V was pared by 1 base and J by 9 bases, with 7 bases between. Germline-derived CDR1 and CDR2 are SEHNR and FQNEAQ (reference sequence). The CDR3 loop is CASSLVTGEQFF. CDR3 in DNA: TGTGCCAGCAGCTTAGTAACTGGTGAGCAGTTCTTC.

The count of this clone is one. V is TRBV28 and J is TRBJ1-1; D gene ambiguous. The germline gives CDR1 MDHEN, CDR2 SYDVKM. The CDR3 runs to 11 residues. The V end lost 4 bases, the J end lost 11 bases, and 11 bases lay between the germline ends. The CDR3 loop is CASSSLVGAFF. The CDR3, as DNA: TGTGCCAGCAGTTCCTTAGTTGGTGCTTTCTTT.

CDR3 protein: CSGGHGRDTQYF. CDR3 DNA: TGCAGCGGAGGACACGGGCGAGATACGCAGTATTTT. The genes are TRBV29-1 and TRBJ2-3; a weak D match, TRBD1 (5 bases). V dropped 7 bases and J dropped 5 bases, with 13 bases sitting between them. The CDR3 contains 12 residues. CDR1 and CDR2 from the germline V gene are SQVTM and ANQGSEA.

V is TRBV7-9 and J is TRBJ2-1, with 13 bases identical to TRBD2. CDR1 SEHNR and CDR2 FQNEAQ come from the germline V gene (reference sequence). This CDR3 has 15 residues. With V trimmed by 3 bases and J by 9 bases, 5 bases remained unmatched. The CDR3 spells CASSFGTSGESEQFF. The CDR3 DNA follows: TGTGCCAGCAGCTTTGGGACTAGCGGGGAGAGTGAGCAGTTCTTC.

V gene TRBV5-6 combines with J gene TRBJ1-1; D possibly corresponds to TRBD1 (6 bases). V shed 2 bases and J shed 12 bases, with 20 bases lying between them. This CDR3 spans 14 amino acids. Germline V gives CDR1 SGHDT, CDR2 YYEEEE. CDR3 sequence: CASSFVDQLGGPFF. CDR3 DNA: TGTGCCAGCAGCTTTGTAGATCAGCTGGGGGGGCCTTTCTTT.

The chain combines TRBV2 with TRBJ1-4, with 9 bases fitting TRBD1. Germline V gene lookup returns CDR1 SNHLY and CDR2 FYNNEI. Germline trimming cut 10 bases from V and 5 bases from J; bases unmatched to any gene: 2. The CDR3 sequence is 12 residues long. This chain's CDR3 is CATGTGNEKLFF. DNA of the CDR3: TGTGCCACTGGGACAGGGAATGAAAAACTGTTTTTT.

The CDR3: CANRGRGYEQYF. The CDR3 DNA follows: TGTGCCAACAGGGGTCGGGGCTACGAGCAGTACTTC. This chain uses TRBV11-3 with TRBJ2-7, with TRBD1 identical over 7 bases. Germline V gives CDR1 SGHNT, CDR2 YENEEA. V lost 10 bases and J lost 3; bases outside the gene matches: 6. The CDR3 contains 12 residues.

The CDR3 region is CASSQTGHEQYF. CDR3 DNA sequence: TGTGCCAGCAGCCAAACGGGTCACGAGCAGTACTTC. This rearrangement joins TRBV7-9 to TRBJ2-7; no clear D. CDR3 size: 12 residues. Germline V gene data show CDR1 as SEHNR and CDR2 as FQNEAQ (reference sequence). Trimming pared 5 bases from V and 5 bases from J, leaving 10 bases between.

This chain joins TRBV11-3 and TRBJ2-3, with D perhaps matching TRBD1 (6 bases). The V end lost 5 bases, the J end lost 0 bases, and 9 bases lay between the germline ends. This CDR3 region has 14 residues. CDR1 SGHNT and CDR2 YENEEA come from the germline V gene. The CDR3 nucleotides are TGTGCCAGCAGCCCGGGACAAAGCACAGATACGCAGTATTTT. Protein: CASSPGQSTDTQYF.